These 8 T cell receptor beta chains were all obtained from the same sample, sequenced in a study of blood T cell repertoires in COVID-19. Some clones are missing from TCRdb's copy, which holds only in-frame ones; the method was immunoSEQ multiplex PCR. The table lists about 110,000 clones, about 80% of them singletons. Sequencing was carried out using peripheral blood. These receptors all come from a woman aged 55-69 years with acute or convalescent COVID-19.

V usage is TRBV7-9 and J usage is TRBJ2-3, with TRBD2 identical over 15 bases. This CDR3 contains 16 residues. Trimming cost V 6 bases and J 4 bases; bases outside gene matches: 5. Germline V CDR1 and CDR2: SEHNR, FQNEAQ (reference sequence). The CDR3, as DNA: TGTGCCAGCAGGGGACTAGCGGGGGGCCTGTCAGATACGCAGTATTTT. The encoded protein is CASRGLAGGLSDTQYF.

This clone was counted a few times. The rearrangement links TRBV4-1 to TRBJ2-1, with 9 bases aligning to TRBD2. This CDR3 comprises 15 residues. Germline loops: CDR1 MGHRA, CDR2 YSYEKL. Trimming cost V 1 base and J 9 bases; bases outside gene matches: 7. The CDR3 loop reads CASSQAPTSGIEQFF. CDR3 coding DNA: TGCGCCAGCAGCCAAGCGCCGACTAGCGGAATTGAGCAGTTCTTC.

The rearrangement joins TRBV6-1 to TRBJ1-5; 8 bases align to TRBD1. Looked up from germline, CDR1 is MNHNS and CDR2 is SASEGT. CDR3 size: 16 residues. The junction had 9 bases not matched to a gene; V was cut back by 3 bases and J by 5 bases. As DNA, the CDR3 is TGTGCCAGCAGTGAGATCGGCACAGGGGGATATCAGCCCCAGCATTTT. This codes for CASSEIGTGGYQPQHF.

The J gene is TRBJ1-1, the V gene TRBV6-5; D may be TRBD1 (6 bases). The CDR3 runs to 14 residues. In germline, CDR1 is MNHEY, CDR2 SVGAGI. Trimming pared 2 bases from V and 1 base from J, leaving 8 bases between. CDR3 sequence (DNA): TGTGCCAGCAGTTACAACAGGGAGAACACTGAAGCTTTCTTT. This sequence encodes CASSYNRENTEAFF.

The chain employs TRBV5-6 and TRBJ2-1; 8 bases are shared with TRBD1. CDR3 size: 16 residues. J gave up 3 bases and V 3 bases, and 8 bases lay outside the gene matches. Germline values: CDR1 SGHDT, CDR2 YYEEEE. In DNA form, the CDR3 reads TGTGCCAGCAGCTGGCGACAGGGGAAAATCTACAATGAGCAGTTCTTC. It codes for CASSWRQGKIYNEQFF.

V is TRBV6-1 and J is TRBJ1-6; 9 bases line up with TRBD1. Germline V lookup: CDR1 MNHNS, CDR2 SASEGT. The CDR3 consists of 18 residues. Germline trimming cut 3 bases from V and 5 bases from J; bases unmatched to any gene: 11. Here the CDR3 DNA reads TGTGCCAGCAGTGAGGATACAGGGGGCTATCCCGATAATTCACCCCTCCACTTT. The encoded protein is CASSEDTGGYPDNSPLHF.

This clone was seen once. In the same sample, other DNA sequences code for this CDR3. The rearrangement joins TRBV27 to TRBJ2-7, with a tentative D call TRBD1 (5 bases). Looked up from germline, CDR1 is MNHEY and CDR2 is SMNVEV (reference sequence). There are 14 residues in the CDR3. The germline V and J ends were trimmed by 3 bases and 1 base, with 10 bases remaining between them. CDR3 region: CASSFGQGSYEQYF. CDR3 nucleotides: TGTGCCAGCAGTTTCGGGCAGGGTTCCTACGAGCAGTACTTC.

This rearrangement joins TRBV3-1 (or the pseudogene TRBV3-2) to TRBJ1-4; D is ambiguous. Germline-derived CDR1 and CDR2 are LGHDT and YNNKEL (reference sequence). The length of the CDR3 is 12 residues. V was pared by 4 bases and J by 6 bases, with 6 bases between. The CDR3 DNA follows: TGTGCCAGCAGCCGTTTCGATGAAAAACTGTTTTTT. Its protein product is CASSRFDEKLFF.